These T cell receptor beta chains were read from a single sample in a study of blood T cell repertoires in COVID-19. Only in-frame clones appear in the TCRdb table, and some are missing; sequencing was by immunoSEQ multiplex PCR. The table records 50,000 or so clones, 77% of them present only once. Input material: peripheral blood. The receptors come from a human donor with active or convalescent COVID-19. The donor label of this sample is uncertain. Each CDR3 is given with its conserved first and last residue. A D gene is named only where the DNA matches it firmly. The listing skips clone size in some rows; elsewhere it reads once, few, many or a size class.

J	V	D	size	DNA	CDR3
TRBJ1-4	TRBV5-4	-	-	TGTGCCAGCAGCTTGCAGGGAATAAATGAAAAACTGTTTTTT	CASSLQGINEKLFF
TRBJ2-3	TRBV7-3	TRBD2	-	TGTGCCAGCAGCTTTCTAGCGGGAAGCACAGATACGCAGTATTTT	CASSFLAGSTDTQYF
TRBJ2-5	TRBV7-6	-	-	TGTGCCAGCACCCCCAAACAGGGACAAGGGACCCAGTACTTC	CASTPKQGQGTQYF
TRBJ2-3	TRBV6-5	-	-	TGTGCCAGCAGTTACACCAGGGTGAATACGCAGTATTTT	CASSYTRVNTQYF
TRBJ2-1	TRBV6-2/TRBV6-3	TRBD2	-	TGTGCCAGCAGTTCTCGTGTAGCGGGGATAAGCTCCTACAATGAGCAGTTCTTC	CASSSRVAGISSYNEQFF
TRBJ2-3	TRBV12-3/TRBV12-4	-	-	TGTGCCAGCAGCCGCGGTTCGTTAGATACGCAGTATTTT	CASSRGSLDTQYF
TRBJ1-4	TRBV10-3	-	-	TGTGCCATCAGTGAACAAACTAATGAAAAACTGTTTTTT	CAISEQTNEKLFF
TRBJ2-2	TRBV28	TRBD1	few	TGTGCCAGCAGGGACAGGGCTAGGACCGGGGAGCTGTTTTTT	CASRDRARTGELFF
TRBJ1-3	TRBV30	-	-	TGTGCCTGGAGTGCCCCCATAGTTACTGGAAACACCATATATTTT	CAWSAPIVTGNTIYF
TRBJ1-5	TRBV28	-	-	TGTGCCAGCAGTTTGCTAACAGGGTCCAGCAATCAGCCCCAGCATTTT	CASSLLTGSSNQPQHF
TRBJ1-2	TRBV20-1	-	-	TGCAGTGCTAGCCAGGGCGGCTACACCTTC	CSASQGGYTF
TRBJ2-3	TRBV7-9	TRBD1	-	TGTGCCAGCAGCCAAGACAGGGTGGTAGATACGCAGTATTTT	CASSQDRVVDTQYF
TRBJ1-5	TRBV24-1	-	-	TGTGCCACCAGTGGATGGGAGAGCAATCAGCCCCAGCATTTT	CATSGWESNQPQHF
TRBJ1-5	TRBV6-2/TRBV6-3	-	once	TGTGCCAGCAGCCGACGACAGGGCAATCAGCCCCAGCATTTT	CASSRRQGNQPQHF
TRBJ1-1	TRBV4-2	TRBD1	-	TGTGCCAGCGAAAGGACAGGGCTATTAGGCACTGAAGCTTTCTTT	CASERTGLLGTEAFF
TRBJ2-1	TRBV28	-	-	TGTGCCAGCAGAAGCGGGCTATATGGCAATGAGCAGTTCTTC	CASRSGLYGNEQFF
TRBJ1-5	TRBV28	TRBD1	few	TGTGCCAGCACTATCCAGACAGGGGGACTTTGGAGGCCCCAGCATTTT	CASTIQTGGLWRPQHF
TRBJ1-5	TRBV5-8	-	-	TGTGCCAGCAGCTTGGCCAGGCTGGGCAATCAGCCCCAGCATTTT	CASSLARLGNQPQHF
TRBJ2-1	TRBV7-3	-	once	TGTGCCAGCAGGCCGCCCGCCCCGGACTCCAAGCAGTTCTTC	CASRPPAPDSKQFF
TRBJ2-3	TRBV7-2	-	-	TGTGCCAGCCGCCTCGGTGGGCCCAGAGACACAGATACGCAGTATTTT	CASRLGGPRDTDTQYF
TRBJ2-7	TRBV7-3	-	-	TGTGCCAGCAGCTTAAGTTCCAGGGCCGAGCAGTACTTC	CASSLSSRAEQYF
TRBJ2-7	TRBV21-1	-	-	TGTGCCAGCAGCAAAGAAGAGGGGGCGGAATCCTACGAGCAGTACTTC	CASSKEEGAESYEQYF
TRBJ2-5	TRBV18	-	-	TGTGCCAGCTCACCAACAGAAGCGGTGGGAGGGGGAGAGACCCAGTACTTC	CASSPTEAVGGGETQYF
TRBJ1-4	TRBV29-1	-	-	TGCAGCGTTTCCGGAGATGGGGGGAATGAAAAACTGTTTTTT	CSVSGDGGNEKLFF
TRBJ2-2	TRBV7-2	-	-	TGTGCCAGCAGCTTAGGCGGGGCGAACACCGGGGAGCTGTTTTTT	CASSLGGANTGELFF
TRBJ1-2	TRBV27	TRBD1	few	TGTGCCAGCAGTCGCGGACGGGACAGGTCTTCCTACACCTTC	CASSRGRDRSSYTF
TRBJ2-3	TRBV15	TRBD2	-	TGTGCCACCAGCAGAGCGGGGGGTTTAGATACGCAGTATTTT	CATSRAGGLDTQYF
TRBJ2-2	TRBV3-1/TRBV3-2	-	-	TGTGCCAGCAGCCAAGATCGAGTACGTGGGCCCAGCGGGGAGCTGTTTTTT	CASSQDRVRGPSGELFF
TRBJ2-4	TRBV14	-	-	TGTGCCAGCAGCCCCGACCCAGGGGCCAGTAAGAACATTCAGTACTTC	CASSPDPGASKNIQYF
TRBJ2-1	TRBV9	TRBD2	-	TGTGCCAGCAGCGTAGAAGGGGGCACAGGGACTAGCGGGGGCAATGAGCAGTTCTTC	CASSVEGGTGTSGGNEQFF
TRBJ2-2	TRBV4-2	TRBD1	few	TGTGCCAGCAGCCAAGATAACAGGGGGAACACCGGGGAGCTGTTTTTT	CASSQDNRGNTGELFF
TRBJ2-1	TRBV13	TRBD2	few	TGTGCCAGCACCCGAGGGACTAGCGGGAATGAGCAGTTCTTC	CASTRGTSGNEQFF
TRBJ1-5	TRBV5-1	-	-	TGCGCCAGCAGCAGCGGCAGTGGGGGCAGCAATCAGCCCCAGCATTTT	CASSSGSGGSNQPQHF
TRBJ1-5	TRBV7-9	-	-	TGTGCCAGCAGCCCGCGGGGGACGAGCAATCAGCCCCAGCATTTT	CASSPRGTSNQPQHF
TRBJ2-1	TRBV19	-	many	TGTGCCAGTAGTATAGTACCTGGCGAGCAGTTCTTC	CASSIVPGEQFF
TRBJ2-3	TRBV7-8	TRBD2	-	TGTGCCAGCAGCTTAGGCCTAGCGGGAGCGACAGATACGCAGTATTTT	CASSLGLAGATDTQYF
TRBJ1-5	TRBV19	-	-	TGTGCCAGTAACGACGGTATGACAGATAATCAGCCCCAGCATTTT	CASNDGMTDNQPQHF
TRBJ2-2	TRBV6-5	-	-	TGTGCCAGCAGTTACTCCAGGACCGGGGAGCTGTTTTTT	CASSYSRTGELFF
TRBJ2-4	TRBV20-1	TRBD2	-	TGCAGTGCTAGTGGTACGGCGGGAGAAAACATTCAGTACTTC	CSASGTAGENIQYF
TRBJ2-7	TRBV7-9	TRBD2	-	TGTGCCAGCAGCTTACTAGCGGGGAGCTACGAGCAGTACTTC	CASSLLAGSYEQYF
TRBJ2-7	TRBV19	-	-	TGTGCCAGTAGTTGGTCCCCAGACAGGACCTACGAGCAGTACTTC	CASSWSPDRTYEQYF